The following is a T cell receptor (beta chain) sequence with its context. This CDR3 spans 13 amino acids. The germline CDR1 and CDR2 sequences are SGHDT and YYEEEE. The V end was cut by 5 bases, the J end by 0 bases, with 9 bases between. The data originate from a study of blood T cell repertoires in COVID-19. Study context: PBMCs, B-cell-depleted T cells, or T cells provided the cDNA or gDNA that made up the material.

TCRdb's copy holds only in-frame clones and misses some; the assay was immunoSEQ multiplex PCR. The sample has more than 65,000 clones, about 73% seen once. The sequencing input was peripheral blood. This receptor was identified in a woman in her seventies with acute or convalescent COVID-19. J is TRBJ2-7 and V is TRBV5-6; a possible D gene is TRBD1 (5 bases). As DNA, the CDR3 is TGTGCCAGCAGTTCGACAGACTCCTACGAGCAGTACTTC. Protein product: CASSSTDSYEQYF.